This TCR beta chain comes out of a study of blood T cell repertoires in COVID-19. Study at large: T cells, B-cell-depleted T cells, or PBMCs supplied cDNA or gDNA.

In the original workflow: Reference gene primer amplification gave nucleated cell count estimates. Profiling relied on immunoSEQ multiplex PCR, and the TCRdb table lists in-frame clones only, not all of them. V, J and clone size are taken as reported in that table, and D and trimming were inferred from the DNA itself. The sample comprises tens of thousands of clones, over 70% of which are singletons, and around 10% rests with the top ten. The V gene lost 5 bases and the J gene lost 6 bases, with 18 bases spanning the gap. Looked up from germline, CDR1 is SNHLY and CDR2 is FYNNEI. This CDR3 comprises 15 residues.

This chain connects TRBV2 to TRBJ2-3; possible D gene TRBD2, 6 bases. The sequence came from an elderly man with acute or convalescent COVID-19. The specimen was peripheral blood. This CDR3 is CASSSAGRSLDTQYF. DNA of the CDR3: TGTGCCAGCAGTTCCGCGGGGAGGTCCCTCGATACGCAGTATTTT. Combining the CDR3 with reference TRBV2 and TRBJ2-3 gives the whole variable domain EPEVTQTPSHQVTQMGQEVILRCVPISNHLYFYWYRQILGQKVEFLVSFYNNEISEKSEIFDDQFSVERPDGSNFTLKIRSTKLEDSAMYFCASSSAGRSLDTQYFGPGTRLTVL.